What follows are 6 T cell receptor beta chains derived from one specimen sequenced in a study of radiation and T cells in renal cell carcinoma. Only in-frame clones appear in the TCRdb table, and some are missing; sequencing was by immunoSEQ multiplex PCR. The sample records tens of thousands of clones, about 86% being singletons. Specified time point: blood 2 weeks post-SBRT. The sample's treatment: 15 Gy SBRT to primary tumor, nephrectomy 4 weeks later. The sample consisted of blood, taken from a patient whose treatment included radiotherapy and nephrectomy. These receptor sequences come from a woman aged 50 to 60 with renal cell carcinoma.

The chain links TRBV5-4 to TRBJ2-7; D is perhaps TRBD1 (6 bases). The CDR3 contains 15 residues. In germline, CDR1 is SGHNT, CDR2 YYREEE (reference sequence). The ends were cut back, 0 bases at V and 5 bases at J, with 15 bases in the middle. The CDR3 coding sequence is TGTGCCAGCAGCTTGGATCAGGGGAGAATCAACGAGCAGTACTTC. It codes for CASSLDQGRINEQYF.

The chain recombines TRBV28 with TRBJ1-1; 7 bases align to TRBD1. The V gene end was trimmed by 11 bases and the J gene end by 0 bases; junction bases not matched to a gene: 3. The CDR3 runs 12 residues. Germline V lookup: CDR1 MDHEN, CDR2 SYDVKM. The CDR3 loop reads CAGGQLNTEAFF. The CDR3 bases are TGTGCCGGGGGACAGCTGAACACTGAAGCTTTCTTT.

The V and J genes are TRBV5-1 and TRBJ2-3, with 8 nucleotides matching TRBD2. This CDR3 region has 14 residues. V shed 0 bases, J shed 4 bases, and the junction held 1 base outside the gene matches. CDR1 is SGHRS, CDR2 YFSETQ, per germline. The CDR3 DNA is TGCGCCAGCAGCTTGGCGGGGGGGTCAGATACGCAGTATTTT. Its protein is CASSLAGGSDTQYF.

The V gene is TRBV2, the J gene TRBJ1-2, with TRBD1 matching over 9 bases. This CDR3 has 14 residues. The germline V gene encodes CDR1 SNHLY and CDR2 FYNNEI. With V trimmed by 6 bases and J by 4 bases, 6 bases remained unmatched. The CDR3 nucleotides read TGTGCCAGCAGCGTCGGACAGGGGAGCTATGGCTACACCTTC. Protein sequence: CASSVGQGSYGYTF. Together with reference TRBV2 and TRBJ1-2, the CDR3 gives the full variable domain: EPEVTQTPSHQVTQMGQEVILRCVPISNHLYFYWYRQILGQKVEFLVSFYNNEISEKSEIFDDQFSVERPDGSNFTLKIRSTKLEDSAMYFCASSVGQGSYGYTFGSGTRLTVV.

The chain is built from TRBV7-8 and TRBJ2-7; 7 bases fit TRBD1. Trimming took 3 bases from V and 2 from J; bases not matched to a gene: 4. The CDR3 length is 14 residues. Germline values: CDR1 SGHVS, CDR2 FQNEAQ. CDR3 nucleotide sequence: TGTGCCAGCAGCTTTGAGGGGGCCACCTACGAGCAGTACTTC. Protein: CASSFEGATYEQYF.

The genes are TRBV5-1 and TRBJ2-7, with D hard to call. V was trimmed by 4 bases and J by 5 bases, leaving 10 bases between them. Germline V gene sequence: CDR1 SGHRS, CDR2 YFSETQ. The length of the CDR3 is 12 residues. The CDR3 sequence is CASSLGPDEQYF. In DNA, the CDR3 is TGCGCCAGCAGCCTAGGACCCGACGAGCAGTACTTC.